This T cell receptor beta chain derives from a study of T cells after yellow fever vaccination. There are a few counts of this clonotype. The V end was cut by 5 bases, the J end by 5 bases, with 15 bases between. The CDR3 extends over 14 amino acids. Germline V gene sequence: CDR1 SGHVS, CDR2 FNYEAQ. From the 5' RACE reads, TCRdb called clonotypes with MiXCR, one entry per CDR3 protein. Seen here are around 310,000 distinct CDR3 sequences, around 4.5% observed once, and the top ten hold approximately 20%. Sequencing used PBMCs, obtained 15 days after the yellow fever booster vaccination. The source is a man younger than 35 who received the YFV17D yellow fever vaccine. This rearrangement joins TRBV7-6 to TRBJ2-5; D perhaps matches TRBD2 (6 bases). CDR3 loop: CASSRWGVGETQYF. The CDR3 DNA reads as TGTGCCAGCAGCCGGTGGGGGGTCGGGGAGACCCAGTACTTC.